This T cell receptor beta chain was captured in a study of T cell repertoires in cytomegalovirus infection. The study's findings and limits: Within the response measured ex vivo, HLA-C-restricted CMV-specific TCR beta clonotypes were dominant.

This clonotype showed up just a few times. The antigen remains unidentified. One junction end disagrees with the germline gene, perhaps due to a read error. TCRdb independently ran MiXCR on the reads; one entry per CDR3 protein. The sample lists fewer than 550,000 distinct CDR3 sequences; under 40% were seen once. The sequenced sample consisted of PBMCs. This clonotype was sampled from a human donor in good health (CMV status not recorded). Some clones in this sample may be carry-over from other donors' samples.

In DNA, the CDR3 is TGTGCCAGCAGCTTGGTTGGTATATCAAGCTATGGCTACACCTTC. Translated: CASSLVGISSYGYTF. The J gene is TRBJ1-2, the V gene TRBV5-3; unclear D gene. TRBV5-3 is flagged as an ORF with uncertain function. The CDR3 sequence is 15 residues long.